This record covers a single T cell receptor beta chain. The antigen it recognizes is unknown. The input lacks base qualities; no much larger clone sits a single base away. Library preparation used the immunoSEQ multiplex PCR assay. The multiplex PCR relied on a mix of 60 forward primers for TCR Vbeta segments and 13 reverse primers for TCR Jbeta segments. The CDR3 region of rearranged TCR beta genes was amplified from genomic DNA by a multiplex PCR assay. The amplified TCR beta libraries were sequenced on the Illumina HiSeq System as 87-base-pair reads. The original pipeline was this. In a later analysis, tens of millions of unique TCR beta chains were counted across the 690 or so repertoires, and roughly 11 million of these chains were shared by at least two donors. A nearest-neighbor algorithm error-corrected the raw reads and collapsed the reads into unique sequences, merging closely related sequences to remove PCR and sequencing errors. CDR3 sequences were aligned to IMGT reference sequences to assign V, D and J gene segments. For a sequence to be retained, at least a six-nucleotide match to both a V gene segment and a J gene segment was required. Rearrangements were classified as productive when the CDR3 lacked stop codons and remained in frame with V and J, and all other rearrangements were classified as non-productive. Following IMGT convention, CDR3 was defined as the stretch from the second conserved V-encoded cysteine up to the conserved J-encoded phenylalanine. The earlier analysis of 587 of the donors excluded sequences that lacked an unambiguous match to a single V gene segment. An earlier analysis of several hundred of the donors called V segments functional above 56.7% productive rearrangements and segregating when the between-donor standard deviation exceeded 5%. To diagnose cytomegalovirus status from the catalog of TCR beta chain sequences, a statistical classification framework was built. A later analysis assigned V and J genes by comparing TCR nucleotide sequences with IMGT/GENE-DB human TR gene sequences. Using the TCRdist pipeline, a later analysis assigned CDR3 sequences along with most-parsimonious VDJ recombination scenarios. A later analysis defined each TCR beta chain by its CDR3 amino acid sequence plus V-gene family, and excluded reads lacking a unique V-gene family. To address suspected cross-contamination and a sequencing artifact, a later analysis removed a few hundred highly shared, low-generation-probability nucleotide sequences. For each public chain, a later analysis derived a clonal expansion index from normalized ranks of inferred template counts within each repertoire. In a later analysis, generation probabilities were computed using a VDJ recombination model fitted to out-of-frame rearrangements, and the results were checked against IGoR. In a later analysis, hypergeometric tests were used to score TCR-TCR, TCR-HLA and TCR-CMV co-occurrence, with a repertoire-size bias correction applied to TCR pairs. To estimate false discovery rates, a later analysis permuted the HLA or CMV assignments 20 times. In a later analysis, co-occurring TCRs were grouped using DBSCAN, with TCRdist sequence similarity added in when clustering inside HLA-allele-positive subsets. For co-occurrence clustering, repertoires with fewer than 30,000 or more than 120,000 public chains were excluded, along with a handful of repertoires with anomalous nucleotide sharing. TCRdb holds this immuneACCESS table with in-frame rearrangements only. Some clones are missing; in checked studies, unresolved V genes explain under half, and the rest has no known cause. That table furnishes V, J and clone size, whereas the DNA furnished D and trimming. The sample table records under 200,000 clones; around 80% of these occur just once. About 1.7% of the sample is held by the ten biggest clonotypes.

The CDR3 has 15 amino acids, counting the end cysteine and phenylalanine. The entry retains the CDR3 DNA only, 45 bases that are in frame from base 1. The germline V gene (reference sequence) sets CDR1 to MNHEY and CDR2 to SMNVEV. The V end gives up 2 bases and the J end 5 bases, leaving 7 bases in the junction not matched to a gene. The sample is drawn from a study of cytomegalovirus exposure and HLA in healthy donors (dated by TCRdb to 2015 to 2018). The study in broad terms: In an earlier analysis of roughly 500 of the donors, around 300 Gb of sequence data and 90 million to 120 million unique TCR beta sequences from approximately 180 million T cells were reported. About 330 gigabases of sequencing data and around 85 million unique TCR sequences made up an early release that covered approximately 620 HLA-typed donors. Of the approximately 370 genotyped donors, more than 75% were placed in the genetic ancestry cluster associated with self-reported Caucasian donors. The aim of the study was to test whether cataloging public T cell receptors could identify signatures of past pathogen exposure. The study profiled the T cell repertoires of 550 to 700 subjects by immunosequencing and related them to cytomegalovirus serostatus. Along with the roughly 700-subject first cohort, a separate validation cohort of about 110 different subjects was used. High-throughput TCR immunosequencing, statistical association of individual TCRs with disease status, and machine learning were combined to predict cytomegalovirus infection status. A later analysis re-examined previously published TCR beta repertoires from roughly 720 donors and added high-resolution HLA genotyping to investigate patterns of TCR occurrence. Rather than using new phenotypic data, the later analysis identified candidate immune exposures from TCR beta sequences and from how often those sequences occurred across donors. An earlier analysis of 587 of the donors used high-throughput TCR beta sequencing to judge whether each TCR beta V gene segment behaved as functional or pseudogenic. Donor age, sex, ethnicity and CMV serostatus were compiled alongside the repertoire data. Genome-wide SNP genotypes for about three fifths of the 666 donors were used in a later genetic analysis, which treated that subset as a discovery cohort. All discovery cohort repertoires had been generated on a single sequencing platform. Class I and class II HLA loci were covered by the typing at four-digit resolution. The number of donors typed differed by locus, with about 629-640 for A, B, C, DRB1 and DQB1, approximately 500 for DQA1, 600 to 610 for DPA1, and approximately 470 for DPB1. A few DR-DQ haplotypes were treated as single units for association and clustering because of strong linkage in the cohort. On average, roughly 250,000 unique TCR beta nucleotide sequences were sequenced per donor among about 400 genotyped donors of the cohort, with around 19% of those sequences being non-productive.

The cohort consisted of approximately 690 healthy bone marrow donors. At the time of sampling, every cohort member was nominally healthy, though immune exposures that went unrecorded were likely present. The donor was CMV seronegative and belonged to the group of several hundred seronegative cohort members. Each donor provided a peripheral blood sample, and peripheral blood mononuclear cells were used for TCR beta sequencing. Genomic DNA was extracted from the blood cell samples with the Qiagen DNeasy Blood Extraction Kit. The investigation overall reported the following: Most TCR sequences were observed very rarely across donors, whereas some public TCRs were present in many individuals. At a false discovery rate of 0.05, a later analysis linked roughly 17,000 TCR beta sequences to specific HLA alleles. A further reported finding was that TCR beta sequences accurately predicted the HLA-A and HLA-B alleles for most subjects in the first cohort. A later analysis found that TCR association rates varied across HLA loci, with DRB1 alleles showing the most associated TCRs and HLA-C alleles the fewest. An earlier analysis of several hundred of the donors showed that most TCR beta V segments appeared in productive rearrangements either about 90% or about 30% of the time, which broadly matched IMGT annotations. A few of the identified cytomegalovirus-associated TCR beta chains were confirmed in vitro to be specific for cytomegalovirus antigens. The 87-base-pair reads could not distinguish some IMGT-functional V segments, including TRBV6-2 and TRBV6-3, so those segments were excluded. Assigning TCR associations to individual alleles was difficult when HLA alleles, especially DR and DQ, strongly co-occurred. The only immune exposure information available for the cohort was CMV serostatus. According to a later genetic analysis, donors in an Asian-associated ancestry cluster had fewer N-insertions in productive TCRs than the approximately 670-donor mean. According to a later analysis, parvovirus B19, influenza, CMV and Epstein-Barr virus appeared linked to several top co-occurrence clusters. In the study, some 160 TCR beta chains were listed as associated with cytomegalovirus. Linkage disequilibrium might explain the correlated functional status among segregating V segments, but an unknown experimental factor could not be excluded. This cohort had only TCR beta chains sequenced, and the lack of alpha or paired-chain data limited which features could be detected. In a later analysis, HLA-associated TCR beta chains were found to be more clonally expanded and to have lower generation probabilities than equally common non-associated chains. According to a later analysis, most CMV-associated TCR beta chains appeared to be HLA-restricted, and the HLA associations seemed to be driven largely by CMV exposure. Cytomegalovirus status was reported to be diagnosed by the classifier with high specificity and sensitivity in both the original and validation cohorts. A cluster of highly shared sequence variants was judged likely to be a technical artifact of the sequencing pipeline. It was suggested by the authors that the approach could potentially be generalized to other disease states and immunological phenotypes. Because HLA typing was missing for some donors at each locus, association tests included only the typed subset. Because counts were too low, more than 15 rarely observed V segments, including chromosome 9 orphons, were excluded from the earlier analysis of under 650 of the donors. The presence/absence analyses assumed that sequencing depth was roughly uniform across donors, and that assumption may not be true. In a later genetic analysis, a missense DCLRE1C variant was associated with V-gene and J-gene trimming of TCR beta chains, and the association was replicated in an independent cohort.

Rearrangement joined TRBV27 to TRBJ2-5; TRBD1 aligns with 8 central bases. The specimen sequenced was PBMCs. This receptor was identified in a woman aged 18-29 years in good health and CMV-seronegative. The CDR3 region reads CASSLSPYRGETQYF. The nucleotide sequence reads TGTGCCAGCAGTTTAAGTCCTTACAGGGGGGAGACCCAGTACTTC.